The clone carrying this T cell receptor beta chain was counted only a few times. Its antigen remains unidentified. This record comes from a study of blood T cells in healthy people across ages. V lost 5 bases, J lost 5 bases, and 13 bases lay in between. Germline V gives CDR1 SGHDT, CDR2 YYEEEE. The CDR3 sequence is 13 residues long. Study observations and caveats: The donors' CMV status was not determined, possibly confounding changes in expanded clonotypes. PBMC samples, being unsorted, prevented any conclusive comparison of naive and antigen-experienced cells. Estimated diversity across one million T cells was deemed an underestimate.

It was with a sample-barcoded 5' primer and a J-beta primer mix that a second PCR of about 6 to 12 cycles was run. From each sample, at least 2.5 million paired-end reads containing CDR3 were obtained. TCRdb called the 5' RACE reads again in MiXCR, with one record for every CDR3 protein. The sample includes under 850,000 distinct CDR3 sequences, roughly 40% seen only once; the top ten take 10% to 15%. The receptor was derived from a man aged 18 to 30 in good health. The sequenced sample consisted of blood. The V gene is TRBV5-6, the J gene TRBJ1-1; a weak D match, TRBD1 (5 bases). The CDR3 loop reads CASRYIGATEAFF. In DNA form, the CDR3 reads TGTGCCAGCAGATACATAGGGGCGACTGAAGCTTTCTTT.